This T cell receptor (beta chain) was obtained from a study of cytomegalovirus exposure and HLA in healthy donors. A multiplex PCR was run with 60 Vbeta primers and 13 Jbeta primers. Generated by immunoSEQ multiplex PCR, the TCRdb table keeps only in-frame clones and is missing some. Among around 150,000 clones, about 9.2% were seen once, and the ten largest hold 6.5% to 8.5%. CDR3 length equals 15 residues. V was shortened by 6 bases and J by 4 bases, with 16 bases between the two germline ends. Germline values: CDR1 SNHLY, CDR2 FYNNEI. This receptor was taken from a woman aged 40-49 years in good health and CMV-seropositive. The sample consisted of PBMCs. The rearrangement uses TRBV2 and TRBJ1-5; the D is unclear. The CDR3: CASSPTDGKNQPQHF. In DNA form, the CDR3 reads TGTGCCAGCAGCCCGACCGACGGGAAGAATCAGCCCCAGCATTTT.